These T cell receptor beta chains were read from a single sample in a study of T cell repertoires in ileal Crohn's disease. Profiling relied on immunoSEQ multiplex PCR, and the TCRdb table lists in-frame clones only, not all of them. The profile shows some 20,000 clones, about three quarters of them singletons. The sample taken for sequencing was ileal tissue. The receptors here all came from an adult with Crohn's disease. The CDR3 runs from the conserved cysteine through the conserved F or W. A D gene is named only where the DNA matches it firmly. The size of a clone is reported for some rows only, either as once, few or many, or as a class for expanded clones.

D	size	V	J	CDR3	DNA
TRBD1	-	TRBV7-8	TRBJ1-1	CASLTGFDTEAFF	TGTGCCAGCTTGACAGGGTTTGACACTGAAGCTTTCTTT
-	-	TRBV7-9	TRBJ2-3	CASSNGGARTDTQYF	TGTGCCAGCAGCAATGGGGGGGCGCGAACAGATACGCAGTATTTT
-	-	TRBV5-5	TRBJ1-1	CASNQGFVGLNTEAFF	TGTGCCAGCAACCAGGGTTTTGTAGGACTGAACACTGAAGCTTTCTTT
TRBD1	few	TRBV11-3	TRBJ1-1	CASSEQGLDTEAFF	TGTGCCAGCAGCGAACAGGGGTTGGACACTGAAGCTTTCTTT
-	-	TRBV27	TRBJ2-7	CASSFGRGPYEQYF	TGTGCCAGCAGTTTCGGGAGGGGGCCCTACGAGCAGTACTTC
TRBD1	-	TRBV6-6	TRBJ2-7	CASSPGQGTYEQYF	TGTGCCAGCAGTCCGGGACAGGGGACCTACGAGCAGTACTTC
-	-	TRBV2	TRBJ2-2	CASSREPIGELFF	TGTGCCAGCAGTAGGGAGCCAATCGGGGAGCTGTTTTTT
TRBD1	few	TRBV15	TRBJ2-4	CATSSGTALAKNIQYF	TGTGCCACCAGTTCCGGGACAGCTCTAGCCAAAAACATTCAGTACTTC
-	-	TRBV5-8	TRBJ2-5	CASSPPSALETQYF	TGTGCCAGCAGCCCGCCGAGCGCTCTAGAGACCCAGTACTTC
-	-	TRBV7-9	TRBJ1-1	CASSSTGFRLSEAFF	TGTGCCAGCAGCTCAACAGGGTTCCGTCTCTCTGAAGCTTTCTTT
TRBD1	-	TRBV30	TRBJ2-7	CAWRRGQGADEQYF	TGTGCCTGGAGGCGCGGACAGGGAGCGGACGAGCAGTACTTC
-	few	TRBV21-1	TRBJ1-5	CASSKAQDRGPQPQHF	TGTGCCAGCAGCAAAGCTCAAGACAGGGGGCCACAGCCCCAGCATTTT
TRBD1	-	TRBV5-4	TRBJ2-1	CASSGRQGVEQFF	TGTGCCAGCAGCGGCCGACAGGGGGTTGAGCAGTTCTTC
-	-	TRBV5-1	TRBJ1-2	CASRRTVNYGYTF	TGCGCCAGCAGACGGACAGTAAACTATGGCTACACCTTC
-	-	TRBV7-2	TRBJ1-1	CASSSSSREGTEAFF	TGTGCCAGCAGCTCCTCATCAAGGGAGGGCACTGAAGCTTTCTTT
-	-	TRBV6-6	TRBJ2-2	CASSYSQSGELFF	TGTGCCAGCAGTTACTCGCAGTCTGGGGAGCTGTTTTTT
-	once	TRBV7-6	TRBJ2-2	CASSLNTGELFF	TGTGCCAGCAGCCTAAACACCGGGGAGCTGTTTTTT
TRBD1	once	TRBV10-3	TRBJ2-2	CAISQTGANTGELFF	TGTGCCATCAGTCAGACAGGGGCGAACACCGGGGAGCTGTTTTTT
TRBD2	-	TRBV7-6	TRBJ2-3	CASSLGAGGGTDTQYF	TGTGCCAGCAGCTTAGGCGCGGGGGGTGGCACAGATACGCAGTATTTT
TRBD2	-	TRBV29-1	TRBJ2-1	CSVVVSGKNEQFF	TGCAGCGTTGTTGTTAGCGGGAAAAATGAGCAGTTCTTC
TRBD2	-	TRBV5-6	TRBJ2-5	CASSGAGGEGTQYF	TGTGCCAGCAGCGGGGCGGGGGGTGAGGGGACCCAGTACTTC
-	-	TRBV6-5	TRBJ2-2	CASGQYQTGELFF	TGTGCCAGCGGACAGTACCAGACCGGGGAGCTGTTTTTT
TRBD1	-	TRBV29-1	TRBJ1-2	CSVEDRRQGMGYTF	TGCAGCGTTGAAGATCGGAGACAGGGAATGGGCTACACCTTC